What follows is one TCR beta chain and its context. This sample stems from a study of blood T cell repertoires in COVID-19. Study context: The study drew acute and convalescent COVID-19 samples from the United States, Italy and Spain.

Sequencing was performed with immunoSEQ multiplex PCR; in TCRdb, only in-frame clones are kept and a portion is missing. The sample consists of 12,000 or so clones, roughly 80% of them appearing once. The germline CDR1 and CDR2 sequences are SGDLS and YYNGEE. The CDR3 has 13 residues. The germline V and J ends were trimmed by 3 bases and 8 bases, with 14 bases remaining between them. The clonotype originates from an older man with acute or convalescent COVID-19. The sequenced sample was peripheral blood. V and J are TRBV9 and TRBJ1-1; a possible D gene is TRBD1 (6 bases). The chain's CDR3 is CASSATGSSEAFF. For the CDR3, the DNA is TGTGCCAGCAGCGCTACAGGGTCTTCCGAAGCTTTCTTT.